This TCR beta chain comes out of a study of cytomegalovirus exposure and HLA in healthy donors. Study context: Earlier, approximately 110 million unique TCR beta sequences were recovered from roughly 180 million T cells by an analysis.

Study observations and caveats: Associated with cytomegalovirus, according to the listing, were 150 to 200 TCR beta chains. The authors later found TCR association rates varying by HLA locus, with DRB1 most and HLA-C fewest.

Deletions cut 3 bases from V and 4 bases from J, with 10 bases between. From germline, CDR1 is MDHEN and CDR2 SYDVKM. The CDR3 length is 14 residues. This clone has more than one count but fewer than ten. Its specificity is unknown. Amplification used 60 Vbeta primers and 13 Jbeta primers. The table came from immunoSEQ multiplex PCR; TCRdb's copy has only in-frame clones and leaves some out. The repertoire has approximately 130,000 clones, approximately 80% of them found once; the top ten carry around 1.3%. The TCR sequence derives from a girl aged 2 to 10 in good health and CMV-seronegative. Sequencing input: PBMCs. The chain has TRBV28 and TRBJ1-3; D might be TRBD1 (5 bases). CDR3 region: CASSFGRVGNTIYF. As DNA, the CDR3 is TGTGCCAGCAGTTTCGGCAGGGTAGGAAACACCATATATTTT.